These 27 T cell receptor beta chains came from one sample sequenced in a study of cytomegalovirus exposure and HLA in healthy donors. It was with 60 Vbeta and 13 Jbeta primers that the PCR ran. Profiled with immunoSEQ multiplex PCR; TCRdb holds only in-frame clones, not every one. Seen here are approximately 130,000 clones, over 65% observed once, and the top ten hold less than 2%. The sample taken for sequencing was PBMCs. These receptors all come from a man aged 40-49 years in good health and CMV-seronegative.

V usage is TRBV27 and J usage is TRBJ1-5, with 7 bases matching TRBD1. CDR1 and CDR2 from the germline V gene are MNHEY and SMNVEV (reference sequence). The CDR3 sequence is 15 residues long. The junction had 6 bases not matched to a gene; V was cut back by 2 bases and J by 5 bases. The CDR3 nucleotides read TGTGCCAGCAGTTTACGGACAGGAATTTATCAGCCCCAGCATTTT. It is translated as CASSLRTGIYQPQHF.

The chain combines TRBV28 with TRBJ2-2, with no clear D. The CDR3 has 15 amino acids. With 6 bases removed from V and 6 bases from J, the gap between germline ends came to 17 bases. Per germline, CDR1 MDHEN and CDR2 SYDVKM. This CDR3 is CASSAATTEAGELFF. CDR3 bases: TGTGCCAGCAGCGCCGCTACGACCGAGGCCGGGGAGCTGTTTTTT.

V usage is TRBV15 and J usage is TRBJ2-1; the match to TRBD2 covers 11 bases. CDR1 LNHNV and CDR2 YYDKDF come from the germline V gene (reference sequence). The CDR3 consists of 16 residues. V lost 0 bases and J lost 10; bases outside the gene matches: 8. The CDR3 here is CATSRDLTSGINEQFF. CDR3 nucleotides: TGTGCCACCAGCAGAGATTTGACTAGCGGGATAAACGAGCAGTTCTTC.

This chain joins TRBV11-2 and TRBJ2-1, with 8 bases fitting TRBD2. CDR1 and CDR2 (germline): SGHAT, FQNNGV. V shed 2 bases and J 9 bases; nucleotides not matched to a gene: 3. CDR3 length: 13 amino acids. The CDR3 sequence: CASSLSSGFEQFF. CDR3 DNA: TGTGCCAGCAGCTTATCTAGCGGGTTTGAGCAGTTCTTC.

DNA of the CDR3: TGTGCCAGCAGCCGGGGAGGGGGAGGGAGCGGCTACACCTTC. It encodes CASSRGGGGSGYTF. The J gene is TRBJ1-2, the V gene TRBV9; maybe TRBD1 (6 bases). The germline gives CDR1 SGDLS, CDR2 YYNGEE. V dropped 4 bases and J dropped 8 bases, with 18 bases sitting between them. The CDR3 is 14 residues long.

This chain connects TRBV18 to TRBJ2-7; 8 positions match TRBD2. Trimming at V came to 3 bases and at J to 5 bases, leaving 9 bases not matched to a gene. CDR1 KGHSH and CDR2 LQKENI come from the germline V gene. This CDR3 comprises 15 residues. CDR3 protein: CASSPISGTPHEQYF. The CDR3 coding sequence is TGTGCCAGCTCACCGATTAGCGGGACCCCCCACGAGCAGTACTTC.

The CDR3 loop is CASSKRTSGSGDEQFF. CDR3 sequence (DNA): TGTGCCAGCAGCAAGAGGACTAGCGGGAGTGGGGATGAGCAGTTCTTC. The chain has TRBV7-2 and TRBJ2-1; 13 positions agree with TRBD2. The CDR3 runs to 16 residues. Per germline, CDR1 SGHTA and CDR2 FQGNSA. The junction had 9 bases not matched to a gene; V was cut back by 5 bases and J by 8 bases.

The V gene is TRBV9, the J gene TRBJ1-4; D perhaps matches TRBD1 (5 bases). This CDR3 has 13 amino acids. The V and J ends lost 1 base and 10 bases respectively, with 11 bases between them. Looked up from germline, CDR1 is SGDLS and CDR2 is YYNGEE. The CDR3 DNA follows: TGTGCCAGCAGCGTAAAGGTTCAGGGAAAACTGTTTTTT. It translates to CASSVKVQGKLFF.

This clone was counted a single time. The J gene is TRBJ1-3, the V gene TRBV2; 7 bases match TRBD1. CDR3 length: 15 amino acids. The V gene end was trimmed by 6 bases and the J gene end by 3 bases; junction bases not matched to a gene: 8. From germline, CDR1 is SNHLY and CDR2 FYNNEI. CDR3 sequence reads: CASRDAGGYGNTIYF. The CDR3 nucleotides read TGTGCCAGCAGGGACGCAGGGGGTTATGGAAACACCATATATTTT.

This chain joins TRBV5-4 and TRBJ1-2; D is perhaps TRBD1 (6 bases). The CDR3 sequence is 13 residues long. Trimming stripped 4 bases from V and 2 bases from J, with 9 bases between. Per the germline V gene, CDR1 is SGHNT and CDR2 is YYREEE (reference sequence). The CDR3 region has the DNA TGTGCCAGCAGCGCACAGGGAAACTATGGCTACACCTTC. As protein: CASSAQGNYGYTF.

To note about this clone: One junction end does not reproduce the germline sequence, and a read error may be involved. The chain links TRBV18 to TRBJ1-1, with 8 bases aligning to TRBD1. The CDR3 has 12 amino acids. Germline V gene lookup returns CDR1 KGHSH and CDR2 LQKENI. Written as DNA, the CDR3 is TGTGCCAGCTCACTCGGGGACAGGCCCCCGCTCTTT. Protein product: CASSLGDRPPLF.

The chain has TRBV6-1 and TRBJ1-5; D possibly corresponds to TRBD1 (6 bases). CDR3 length: 19 amino acids. Trimming stripped 2 bases from V and 0 bases from J, with 20 bases between. Germline loops: CDR1 MNHNS, CDR2 SASEGT. The CDR3 loop reads CASSELREELQGSNQPQHF. The CDR3 DNA sequence: TGTGCCAGCAGTGAATTGAGGGAAGAGTTACAGGGTAGCAATCAGCCCCAGCATTTT.

The genes are TRBV5-6 and TRBJ1-6, with 7 bases identical to TRBD1. The CDR3 sequence is 15 residues long. Germline-derived CDR1 and CDR2 are SGHDT and YYEEEE. The junction had 11 bases not matched to a gene; V was cut back by 5 bases and J by 9 bases. CDR3 loop: CASRVRGGLGSPLHF. The CDR3 DNA reads as TGTGCCAGCAGGGTCCGAGGGGGCTTAGGTTCACCCCTCCACTTT. Full variable domain (outside the CDR3, taken from reference TRBV5-6 and TRBJ1-6): DAGVTQSPTHLIKTRGQQVTLRCSPKSGHDTVSWYQQALGQGPQFIFQYYEEEERQRGNFPDRFSGHQFPNYSSELNVNALLLGDSALYLCASRVRGGLGSPLHFGNGTRLTVT.

This sequence joins TRBV5-6 and TRBJ1-4; 7 bases match TRBD1. V shed 2 bases, J shed 8 bases, and the junction held 6 bases outside the gene matches. The CDR3 totals 14 residues. Germline-derived CDR1 and CDR2 are SGHDT and YYEEEE. CDR3 in amino acids: CASSFRGMGEKLFF. DNA of the CDR3: TGTGCCAGCAGCTTCAGGGGGATGGGAGAAAAACTGTTTTTT.

This chain links TRBV11-1 with TRBJ2-5, with 7 nucleotides matching TRBD1. Germline assignment: CDR1 SGHAT and CDR2 FQDESV (reference sequence). The CDR3 length is 15 residues. V dropped 5 bases and J dropped 2; count of bases not matched to a gene: 8. CDR3 nucleotide sequence: TGTGCCAGCAGCCGGGACAGTTCTCTACAAGAGACCCAGTACTTC. It yields the protein CASSRDSSLQETQYF.

The rearrangement joins TRBV5-1 to TRBJ2-5, with D possibly TRBD1 on 6 matching bases. Near its end, the DNA agrees better with TRBJ2-7, so the J call may be wrong. The germline gives CDR1 SGHRS, CDR2 YFSETQ. The CDR3 runs 14 residues. This CDR3 is CASSLEWGLYEQYF. CDR3 in DNA: TGCGCCAGCAGCTTGGAATGGGGGCTGTACGAGCAGTACTTC.

V and J are TRBV6-5 and TRBJ1-2; D not resolved. Between the trimmed V and J ends, which lost 2 bases and 4 bases, there was a span of 17 bases. Germline-derived CDR1 and CDR2 are MNHEY and SVGAGI. This CDR3 has 16 residues. Written as DNA, the CDR3 is TGTGCCAGCAGTTACGCCCGCGGTAGGAGTACCTATGGCTACACCTTC. This sequence encodes CASSYARGRSTYGYTF.

This clone was counted only a few times. V is TRBV11-2 and J is TRBJ1-6; D ambiguous. CDR3 length equals 16 residues. V was trimmed by 5 bases and J by 7 bases, leaving 18 bases between them. CDR1 is SGHAT, CDR2 FQNNGV, per germline. In nucleotides, the CDR3 is TGTGCCAGCAGCGCCCTCCTCGGGGTCAGGAATTCACCCCTCCACTTT. Protein product: CASSALLGVRNSPLHF.

The chain couples TRBV2 to TRBJ2-7; D is possibly TRBD1 (6 bases). The ends were cut back, 9 bases at V and 0 bases at J, with 12 bases in the middle. Germline V CDR1 and CDR2: SNHLY, FYNNEI. The CDR3 extends over 13 amino acids. The CDR3 reads CARRTANSYEQYF. The CDR3 DNA sequence: TGTGCCAGGAGGACAGCTAACTCCTACGAGCAGTACTTC. The entire variable domain, with the rest obtained from reference TRBV2 and TRBJ2-7, is as follows: EPEVTQTPSHQVTQMGQEVILRCVPISNHLYFYWYRQILGQKVEFLVSFYNNEISEKSEIFDDQFSVERPDGSNFTLKIRSTKLEDSAMYFCARRTANSYEQYFGPGTRLTVT.

The V gene is TRBV5-1, the J gene TRBJ2-5, with D possibly being TRBD1 (6 bases). The CDR3 runs 14 residues. V was pared by 1 base and J by 2 bases, with 9 bases between. Per germline, CDR1 SGHRS and CDR2 YFSETQ. In DNA, the CDR3 is TGCGCCAGCAGCTTGCAGACAGGTCAAGAGACCCAGTACTTC. Protein product: CASSLQTGQETQYF.

The chain links TRBV19 to TRBJ1-5; 8 positions match TRBD1. Losses at the gene ends were 2 bases for V and 3 bases for J; bases not matched to a gene: 6. CDR1 is LNHDA and CDR2 is SQIVND in the germline V gene (reference sequence). CDR3 length equals 16 residues. As DNA, the CDR3 is TGTGCCAGTAGTATAAAGGACAGGGTTTCCAATCAGCCCCAGCATTTT. It codes for CASSIKDRVSNQPQHF.

This clone has just one count. This chain uses TRBV4-1 with TRBJ2-7; D is unresolved. V lost 1 base and J lost 3, with 7 bases in between. Germline CDR1 MGHRA, CDR2 YSYEKL. This CDR3 has 13 amino acids. The CDR3 sequence: CASSQGLNYEQYF. CDR3 nucleotide sequence: TGCGCCAGCAGCCAAGGGCTGAACTACGAGCAGTACTTC.

The chain recombines TRBV5-1 with TRBJ2-2; TRBD1 might be the D (7 bases). The CDR3 runs to 16 residues. Germline V lookup: CDR1 SGHRS, CDR2 YFSETQ. Trimming removed 4 bases from V and 0 bases from J, with 13 bases in between. CDR3 in DNA: TGCGCCAGCAGCGCGGGACAGATCTCGAACACCGGGGAGCTGTTTTTT. Its translation is CASSAGQISNTGELFF.

The chain employs TRBV4-1 and TRBJ2-4; the match to TRBD2 covers 11 bases. Trimming took 0 bases from V and 6 from J; bases not matched to a gene: 10. Per germline, CDR1 MGHRA and CDR2 YSYEKL. This CDR3 contains 18 residues. CDR3 sequence: CASSQDRASGRKGNIQYF. The CDR3, as DNA: TGCGCCAGCAGCCAAGATCGGGCTAGCGGGAGGAAGGGAAACATTCAGTACTTC.

The genes are TRBV11-1 and TRBJ1-6, with 7 bases that match TRBD1. The V and J ends lost 5 bases and 1 base, in that order; junction bases with no gene match: 5. Germline CDR1 reads SGHAT; CDR2 reads FQDESV (reference sequence). The CDR3 runs to 16 residues. CDR3 loop: CASSPDRVSYNSPLHF. CDR3 in DNA: TGTGCCAGCAGCCCAGACAGGGTATCCTATAATTCACCCCTCCACTTT.

The V and J genes are TRBV7-9 and TRBJ2-3; TRBD1 matches 7 bases. CDR3 size: 15 residues. Germline trimming cut 2 bases from V and 3 bases from J; bases unmatched to any gene: 5. The germline gives CDR1 SEHNR, CDR2 FQNEAQ (reference sequence). The DNA of the CDR3 is TGTGCCAGCAGCTTAACCGACAGGGTAACAGATACGCAGTATTTT. Translating it yields CASSLTDRVTDTQYF.

This clone has more than one count but fewer than ten. V gene TRBV11-2 combines with J gene TRBJ2-7; D remains ambiguous. The CDR3 consists of 13 residues. Germline V CDR1 and CDR2: SGHAT, FQNNGV. The ends were cut back, 1 base at V and 3 bases at J, with 7 bases in the middle. The CDR3 region has the DNA TGTGCCAGCAGCTTAGGGTCCTACTACGAGCAGTACTTC. Encoded protein: CASSLGSYYEQYF.